These 27 T cell receptor beta chains share one sample of origin, sequenced in a study of T cell clonotyping in hematopoietic cell transplantation. Clones were sequenced by immunoSEQ multiplex PCR, and TCRdb holds only the in-frame ones, with some missing. Of roughly 38,000 clones listed, approximately 88% are singletons. The sequencing sample was made of peripheral blood mononuclear cells. Every receptor here comes from a middle-aged woman in good health. Some clones in this sample may be carry-over from other donors' samples.

The rearrangement joins TRBV7-6 to TRBJ2-4, with TRBD2 identical over 7 bases. There are 15 residues in the CDR3. The germline gives CDR1 SGHVS, CDR2 FNYEAQ. The junction had 10 bases not matched to a gene; V was cut back by 5 bases and J by 6 bases. This CDR3 is CASSPGGGRGNIQYF. The CDR3 nucleotides read TGTGCCAGCAGCCCTGGGGGAGGGCGAGGAAACATTCAGTACTTC.

This clone was recorded only once. The gene calls are TRBV7-2 and TRBJ2-7, with 7 nucleotides matching TRBD1. V lost 1 base, J lost 2 bases, and 5 bases stayed unmatched. CDR3 length: 15 amino acids. The germline V gene has CDR1 SGHTA and CDR2 FQGNSA. The CDR3 sequence is CASSLEETGTYEQYF. The CDR3 nucleotides read TGTGCCAGCAGCTTAGAAGAGACAGGGACCTACGAGCAGTACTTC. Looking up the rest from reference TRBV7-2 and TRBJ2-7 gives the full variable domain: GAGVSQSPSNKVTEKGKDVELRCDPISGHTALYWYRQSLGQGLEFLIYFQGNSAPDKSGLPSDRFSAERTGGSVSTLTIQRTQQEDSAVYLCASSLEETGTYEQYFGPGTRLTVT.

The V gene is TRBV5-6, the J gene TRBJ2-7, with D maybe TRBD1 (6 bases). V was cut by 3 bases and J by 10 bases, with 14 bases left in between. Germline values: CDR1 SGHDT, CDR2 YYEEEE. The CDR3 consists of 12 residues. DNA of the CDR3: TGTGCCAGCAGCTACCCGGACAGTCGTCAGTACTTC. As protein: CASSYPDSRQYF. The variable domain in full, completed from reference TRBV5-6 and TRBJ2-7, reads DAGVTQSPTHLIKTRGQQVTLRCSPKSGHDTVSWYQQALGQGPQFIFQYYEEEERQRGNFPDRFSGHQFPNYSSELNVNALLLGDSALYLCASSYPDSRQYFGPGTRLTVT.

This clone was seen only once. CDR3 in DNA: TGTGCCAGCTGGACACCGAATCTAAGCGAGCAGTACTTC. Amino acid sequence: CASWTPNLSEQYF. The rearrangement joins TRBV28 to TRBJ2-7, with D possibly TRBD1 on 5 matching bases. V gave up 8 bases and J gave up 6 bases, with 17 bases separating them. This CDR3 region has 13 residues. Germline V gene data show CDR1 as MDHEN and CDR2 as SYDVKM.

The chain carries TRBV5-1 and TRBJ2-7; D is possibly TRBD1 (6 bases). In germline, CDR1 is SGHRS, CDR2 YFSETQ. Between the trimmed V and J ends, which lost 4 bases and 2 bases, there was a span of 19 bases. The CDR3 spans 16 residues. This chain's CDR3 is CASSRMVVGGAYEQYF. The CDR3 region has the DNA TGCGCCAGCAGCCGGATGGTTGTTGGGGGCGCCTACGAGCAGTACTTC.

V and J are TRBV11-3 and TRBJ1-2; the D is unclear. The V and J ends lost 3 bases and 5 bases respectively, with 10 bases between them. The CDR3 has 13 residues. Germline CDR1 reads SGHNT; CDR2 reads YENEEA. DNA for the CDR3: TGTGCCAGCAGCTTCTCAGGCGGTTATGGCTACACCTTC. It specifies CASSFSGGYGYTF.

This chain uses TRBV9 with TRBJ2-7; TRBD1 aligns across 9 bases. J lost 1 base, V lost 3 bases, and 8 bases had no gene match. The V gene's germline CDR1 is SGDLS and CDR2 YYNGEE. The length of the CDR3 is 16 residues. CDR3 nucleotides: TGTGCCAGCAGCGCAGCCGGACAGGGGATATCCTACGAGCAGTACTTC. Its protein is CASSAAGQGISYEQYF.

The chain is built from TRBV20-1 and TRBJ2-7; no reliable D call. Germline CDR1 is DFQATT and CDR2 is SNEGSKA (reference sequence). This CDR3 is built from 11 residues. The V gene lost 1 base and the J gene lost 3 bases, with 4 bases spanning the gap. CDR3: CSARVDYEQYF. The CDR3 nucleotides are TGCAGTGCTAGAGTTGACTACGAGCAGTACTTC.

The chain combines TRBV19 with TRBJ1-1, with D unclear. The CDR3 loop spans 14 amino acids. Germline V gene lookup returns CDR1 LNHDA and CDR2 SQIVND (reference sequence). Trimming took off 4 bases at V and 0 bases at J, with 9 bases between the two ends. Here the CDR3 DNA reads TGTGCCAGTAGTACCCCCCGGGTGAACACTGAAGCTTTCTTT. Its translation: CASSTPRVNTEAFF.

The genes are TRBV2 and TRBJ2-1; possibly TRBD1 or TRBD2 for D (6 bases each). This CDR3 is built from 16 residues. The V gene lost 8 bases and the J gene lost 5 bases, with 22 bases spanning the gap. Germline CDR1 and CDR2: SNHLY and FYNNEI. CDR3 in amino acids: CASLWREYGGHNEQFF. CDR3 DNA: TGTGCCAGCCTGTGGCGGGAATACGGGGGCCACAATGAGCAGTTCTTC. The whole variable domain, filled in from reference TRBV2 and TRBJ2-1, reads EPEVTQTPSHQVTQMGQEVILRCVPISNHLYFYWYRQILGQKVEFLVSFYNNEISEKSEIFDDQFSVERPDGSNFTLKIRSTKLEDSAMYFCASLWREYGGHNEQFFGPGTRLTVL.

The rearrangement joins TRBV25-1 to TRBJ1-1; D is ambiguous. The germline V gene encodes CDR1 MGHDK and CDR2 SYGVNS. The V end was cut by 3 bases, the J end by 1 base, with 6 bases between. The CDR3 has 13 residues. In nucleotides, the CDR3 is TGTGCCAGCAGTGACACGGGGAACACTGAAGCTTTCTTT. Its translation is CASSDTGNTEAFF. Variable domain in full (rest from reference TRBV25-1 and TRBJ1-1): EADIYQTPRYLVIGTGKKITLECSQTMGHDKMYWYQQDPGMELHLIHYSYGVNSTEKGDLSSESTVSRIRTEHFPLTLESARPSHTSQYLCASSDTGNTEAFFGQGTRLTVV.

This chain joins TRBV6-5 and TRBJ1-2; TRBD1 matches at 7 bases. With 6 bases clipped from V and 1 base from J, the junction kept 8 bases outside the gene matches. Germline CDR1 MNHEY, CDR2 SVGAGI. This CDR3 has 15 amino acids. CDR3 nucleotides: TGTGCCAGCAGGCTGACAGGGTTGGATAACTATGGCTACACCTTC. The encoded protein is CASRLTGLDNYGYTF.

This chain joins TRBV28 and TRBJ2-7; D gene ambiguous. This CDR3 region has 12 residues. Between the trimmed V and J ends, which lost 6 bases and 3 bases, there was a span of 9 bases. Germline V lookup: CDR1 MDHEN, CDR2 SYDVKM. The CDR3 region is CASSAPYYEQYF. The CDR3 region has the DNA TGTGCCAGCAGCGCCCCCTACTACGAGCAGTACTTC.

The J gene is TRBJ2-7, the V gene TRBV5-8; 7 bases agree with TRBD2. The germline CDR1 and CDR2 sequences are SGHTS and YDEGEE. V lost 0 bases to trimming and J lost 6 bases; unmatched junction nucleotides: 6. The CDR3 runs to 14 residues. The CDR3 nucleotides are TGTGCCAGCAGCTTGGTGGGAGGGACGGGCGAGCAGTACTTC. Translation gives CASSLVGGTGEQYF. The full variable domain, in which reference TRBV5-8 and TRBJ2-7 provide the parts outside the CDR3, is EAGVTQSPTHLIKTRGQQATLRCSPISGHTSVYWYQQALGLGLQFLLWYDEGEERNRGNFPPRFSGRQFPNYSSELNVNALELEDSALYLCASSLVGGTGEQYFGPGTRLTVT.

The chain couples TRBV7-2 to TRBJ2-3; 10 positions match TRBD1. From germline, CDR1 is SGHTA and CDR2 FQGNSA. The CDR3 is 14 amino acids. The V segment lost 5 bases and the J segment 6 bases; nucleotides outside the gene matches: 5. The CDR3 region is CASSRQGAPDTQYF. In DNA form, the CDR3 reads TGTGCCAGCAGCCGACAGGGGGCGCCGGATACGCAGTATTTT.

About this clone: The junction differs from germline at one of its ends, possibly a read error. The rearrangement links TRBV5-1 to TRBJ2-5; 10 nucleotides match TRBD1. The CDR3 runs 15 residues. The V gene's germline CDR1 is SGHRS and CDR2 YFSETQ. DNA for the CDR3: TGCGCCAGTAGCTCGACAGGGGGCGCATGGGAGACCCAGTACTTC. Its translation: CASSSTGGAWETQYF.

The chain joins TRBV29-1 to TRBJ2-1, with D possibly being TRBD2 (6 bases). In germline, CDR1 is SQVTM, CDR2 ANQGSEA. V shed 8 bases and J shed 6 bases, with 20 bases lying between them. CDR3 size: 14 residues. The CDR3 protein is CSIPHPGTRNEQFF. DNA for the CDR3: TGCAGCATTCCTCATCCTGGGACTCGCAATGAGCAGTTCTTC.

This clone was recorded a few times. The chain is built from TRBV4-2 and TRBJ2-1; D possibly corresponds to TRBD1 (6 bases). The ends were cut back, 6 bases at V and 5 bases at J, with 11 bases in the middle. The germline V gene has CDR1 LGHNA and CDR2 YNFKEQ. The CDR3 is 13 residues long. CDR3 sequence reads: CASRIQGNNEQFF. DNA of the CDR3: TGTGCCAGCAGGATTCAGGGGAACAATGAGCAGTTCTTC.

This clone turned up a few times. The V call is TRBV7-9, the J call TRBJ2-3, with 10 bases lining up with TRBD2. In germline, CDR1 is SEHNR, CDR2 FQNEAQ (reference sequence). CDR3 length: 16 residues. With 0 bases clipped from V and 4 bases from J, the junction kept 4 bases outside the gene matches. The CDR3 here is CASSLASAGGADTQYF. CDR3 nucleotides: TGTGCCAGCAGCTTAGCATCAGCGGGAGGGGCAGATACGCAGTATTTT.

This sequence joins TRBV19 and TRBJ2-3, with a weak D call TRBD2 (6 bases). The germline V gene has CDR1 LNHDA and CDR2 SQIVND (reference sequence). V lost 4 bases, J lost 1 base, and 12 bases lay in between. The CDR3 sequence is 15 residues long. For the CDR3, the DNA is TGTGCCAGTAGTACCTCGGGAGTACGCACAGATACGCAGTATTTT. Translated, it gives CASSTSGVRTDTQYF.

This clone was seen only once. The rearrangement uses TRBV20-1 and TRBJ1-5, with 7 bases aligning to TRBD1. The J segment lost 11 bases and the V segment lost 2 bases, leaving 3 bases of the junction unmatched. The V gene's germline CDR1 is DFQATT and CDR2 SNEGSKA (reference sequence). The CDR3 has 11 amino acids. The CDR3 region has the DNA TGCAGTGCTAGATTTGGACAGGCCCAGCATTTT. This gives the protein CSARFGQAQHF.

The rearrangement joins TRBV28 to TRBJ2-1; TRBD2 might be the D (6 bases). The V end was cut by 1 base, the J end by 8 bases, with 27 bases between. Germline-derived CDR1 and CDR2 are MDHEN and SYDVKM. This CDR3 has 19 residues. The CDR3 nucleotides are TGTGCCAGCAGTTTATTAGGGGCGCGGGCGGGACCGTGGGGAGATGAGCAGTTCTTC. As protein: CASSLLGARAGPWGDEQFF.

As DNA, the CDR3 is TGTGCCAGCAGCCCCCGGACAGGATCGGCTAATGAAAAACTGTTTTTT. The encoded protein is CASSPRTGSANEKLFF. The chain employs TRBV9 and TRBJ1-4; TRBD1 matches at 7 bases. V shed 4 bases, J shed 3 bases, and the junction held 9 bases outside the gene matches. Germline lookup yields CDR1 SGDLS and CDR2 YYNGEE. The CDR3 consists of 16 residues.

The chain uses TRBV4-2 and TRBJ2-4; no reliable D call. CDR1 is LGHNA, CDR2 YNFKEQ, per germline. Trimming pared 4 bases from V and 10 bases from J, leaving 17 bases between. This CDR3 spans 14 amino acids. The DNA for the CDR3 is TGTGCCAGCAGCCTAAGGACGGACGGCGCGATTCAGTACTTC. Encoded protein: CASSLRTDGAIQYF.

The chain has TRBV6-4 and TRBJ2-3; D unresolved. In germline, CDR1 is MRHNA, CDR2 SNTAGT. Deletions cut 2 bases from V and 0 bases from J, with 3 bases between. The CDR3 totals 13 residues. The CDR3 loop is CASSDGSTDTQYF. DNA of the CDR3: TGTGCCAGCAGTGACGGGAGCACAGATACGCAGTATTTT.

The rearrangement uses TRBV30 and TRBJ2-7; D ambiguous. CDR1 and CDR2 from the germline V gene are GTSNPN and SVGIG (reference sequence). The V end was cut by 4 bases, the J end by 0 bases, with 13 bases between. This CDR3 has 14 residues. The CDR3 is CAWKRTSNSYEQYF. In DNA form, the CDR3 reads TGTGCCTGGAAAAGGACGAGCAACTCCTACGAGCAGTACTTC.

This chain uses TRBV28 with TRBJ2-7, with D maybe TRBD2 (6 bases). Per the germline V gene, CDR1 is MDHEN and CDR2 is SYDVKM. This CDR3 has 13 amino acids. Trimming left V 7 bases short and J 2 bases short, with 12 bases between. This chain's CDR3 is CASTLPGAYEQYF. CDR3 in DNA: TGTGCCAGCACCCTACCGGGGGCCTACGAGCAGTACTTC.